The 5 T cell receptor beta chains below come from one sample, sequenced in a study of CD8+CD57+ T cells in acquired aplastic anemia. It was genomic DNA that served as the template for profiling TCR beta VDJ and CDR3. MiXCR, applied by TCRdb to the reads, yields one record per CDR3 protein. The table shows hundreds of thousands of distinct CDR3 sequences, with almost 50% occurring only once. The authors sequenced patients whose flow cytometry had shown CD8+CD57+ cell expansion. Sequenced material: sorted CD4+, CD8+, or CD8+CD57+ T cells (not recorded which) from PBMCs. All receptors derive from a human donor with aplastic anemia.

A word on this clonotype: This could be a read error, since a much larger clone is one nucleotide away. The chain carries TRBV6-1 and TRBJ1-5; D unclear. CDR1 is MNHNS, CDR2 SASEGT, per germline. The CDR3 contains 15 residues. This CDR3 reads CASSGRSPGDQSQHF. CDR3 coding DNA: TGTGCCAGCAGTGGACGGAGCCCCGGGGATCAGTCCCAGCATTTT.

This clonotype was observed at least ten times. V usage is TRBV5-6 and J usage is TRBJ1-1, with D possibly matching TRBD1 (5 bases). Trimming removed 2 bases at V and 5 bases at J, with 13 bases between. CDR3 size: 14 residues. Germline CDR1 is SGHDT and CDR2 is YYEEEE. The CDR3 nucleotides read TGTGCCAGCAGCTTACCTAGGGGTAGAACTGAAGCTTTCTTT. Its translation is CASSLPRGRTEAFF.

In DNA, the CDR3 is TGTGCCAGCAGCGTAGGAGGACAGGGGAGTTCACCCCTCCACTTT. It encodes CASSVGGQGSSPLHF. The chain links TRBV9 to TRBJ1-6; TRBD1 matches at 9 bases. Germline V gene sequence: CDR1 SGDLS, CDR2 YYNGEE. The V gene end was trimmed by 0 bases and the J gene end by 9 bases; junction bases not matched to a gene: 4. The CDR3 runs to 15 residues.

The chain employs TRBV25-1 and TRBJ2-3; 9 bases agree with TRBD2. Germline lookup yields CDR1 MGHDK and CDR2 SYGVNS. This CDR3 spans 16 amino acids. V lost 5 bases and J lost 4; bases outside the gene matches: 10. CDR3 residues: CASSLLAGQNADTQYF. CDR3 bases: TGTGCCAGCAGTTTGCTAGCGGGGCAAAACGCAGATACGCAGTATTTT.

This clonotype appeared once. The V and J genes are TRBV10-3 and TRBJ1-2; D unclear. Trimming took 0 bases from V and 8 from J, leaving 13 bases between them. Germline CDR1 and CDR2: ENHRY and SYGVKD. The CDR3 has 14 residues. Here the CDR3 reads CAISESLSGGGYTF. DNA for the CDR3: TGTGCCATCAGTGAGTCGTTATCAGGCGGCGGCTACACCTTC.